This passage covers 21 T cell receptor beta chains from one sample sequenced in a study of T-cell memory formation after mild COVID-19. In TCRdb, the 5' RACE reads were re-called with MiXCR into one record per CDR3 protein. The sample has fewer than 550,000 distinct CDR3 sequences, around 18% seen once; the top ten hold approximately 8.1%. The material sequenced was PBMCs or a T cell subset sorted from them (not recorded which). The receptors here all came from an adult woman who had mild COVID-19 (a few samples of this study predate the infection). Cell type and time point are not known.

This clonotype occurred a few times. This chain joins TRBV18 and TRBJ1-1, with unresolved D. V was trimmed by 1 base and J by 0 bases, leaving 9 bases between them. The germline gives CDR1 KGHSH, CDR2 LQKENI. The CDR3 sequence is 15 residues long. Written as DNA, the CDR3 is TGTGCCAGCTCACCACTTGAGGGAGTGAACACTGAAGCTTTCTTT. The encoded protein is CASSPLEGVNTEAFF.

This clonotype came up a few times. V and J are TRBV12-3 or TRBV12-4 and TRBJ2-1; TRBD1 agrees at 10 bases. The V segment lost 1 base and the J segment 9 bases; nucleotides outside the gene matches: 6. CDR3 length: 15 residues. CDR3 region: CASSLEGQGFIEQFF. DNA for the CDR3: TGTGCCAGCAGTTTAGAGGGACAGGGGTTTATTGAGCAGTTCTTC.

The chain joins TRBV12-3 or TRBV12-4 to TRBJ2-3; 7 bases align to TRBD2. The length of the CDR3 is 14 residues. The J segment lost 1 base and the V segment lost 5 bases, leaving 3 bases of the junction unmatched. CDR3 sequence: CASSTSAGTDTQYF. In DNA form, the CDR3 reads TGTGCCAGCAGTACTAGCGCAGGCACAGATACGCAGTATTTT.

The chain employs TRBV7-2 and TRBJ1-2; 7 bases fit TRBD1. V shed 3 bases and J 6 bases; nucleotides not matched to a gene: 7. This CDR3 has 14 amino acids. The germline CDR1 and CDR2 sequences are SGHTA and FQGNSA. The CDR3 region is CASSFDRASNGYTF. The CDR3 nucleotides read TGTGCCAGCAGCTTTGACAGGGCGAGCAATGGCTACACCTTC.

This clonotype was seen only a few times. The gene calls are TRBV5-4 and TRBJ1-2, with D hard to call. The V gene lost 4 bases and the J gene lost 0 bases, with 13 bases spanning the gap. CDR3 length: 15 residues. Germline lookup yields CDR1 SGHNT and CDR2 YYREEE (reference sequence). The DNA of the CDR3 is TGTGCCAGCAGCCTGTGGGGTATAGCTAACTATGGCTACACCTTC. Its protein product is CASSLWGIANYGYTF.

The J gene is TRBJ2-5, the V gene TRBV28, with D maybe TRBD1 (6 bases). V was clipped by 3 bases and J by 5 bases, with 16 bases between them. The CDR3 runs 15 residues. Per the germline V gene, CDR1 is MDHEN and CDR2 is SYDVKM. The CDR3 spells CASSFLTGFRETQYF. CDR3 nucleotides: TGTGCCAGCAGTTTCCTAACAGGGTTTCGGGAGACCCAGTACTTC.

This chain joins TRBV7-9 and TRBJ2-1; 8 nucleotides line up with TRBD1. The J segment lost 6 bases and the V segment lost 4 bases, leaving 5 bases of the junction unmatched. The CDR3 is 14 residues long. The germline gives CDR1 SEHNR, CDR2 FQNEAQ (reference sequence). CDR3 protein: CASSSVRGLNEQFF. The DNA for the CDR3 is TGTGCCAGCAGCTCCGTCAGGGGGCTCAATGAGCAGTTCTTC.

There are a few counts of this clonotype. The chain employs TRBV5-1 and TRBJ1-1, with a weak D call TRBD1 (5 bases). CDR1 is SGHRS and CDR2 is YFSETQ in the germline V gene. The CDR3 is made up of 16 amino acids. Trimming shortened V by 3 bases and J by 4 bases, and 19 bases separated the two germline ends. The CDR3 reads CASSSGPGLGGTEAFF. The CDR3 DNA reads as TGCGCCAGCAGCTCGGGACCGGGCTTGGGAGGCACTGAAGCTTTCTTT. Supplemented by reference TRBV5-1 and TRBJ1-1, the full variable domain reads KAGVTQTPRYLIKTRGQQVTLSCSPISGHRSVSWYQQTPGQGLQFLFEYFSETQRNKGNFPGRFSGRQFSNSRSEMNVSTLELGDSALYLCASSSGPGLGGTEAFFGQGTRLTVV.

This clonotype was recorded at least ten times. The rearrangement joins TRBV11-2 to TRBJ2-7; 9 bases agree with TRBD2. Germline CDR1 reads SGHAT; CDR2 reads FQNNGV. V trimming: 1 base; J trimming: 2 bases; junction bases outside the gene matches: 6. The CDR3 runs 16 residues. The CDR3 nucleotides are TGTGCCAGCAGCTTAGTGACTAGCGGCCCAGCCTACGAGCAGTACTTC. It codes for CASSLVTSGPAYEQYF.

The chain couples TRBV4-2 to TRBJ2-3; D gene ambiguous. V gave up 0 bases and J gave up 2 bases, with 9 bases separating them. CDR1 is LGHNA and CDR2 is YNFKEQ in the germline V gene. This CDR3 spans 15 amino acids. CDR3 nucleotide sequence: TGTGCCAGCAGCCAAGAACTCTCACCCACAGATACGCAGTATTTT. Translated: CASSQELSPTDTQYF.

The chain combines TRBV20-1 with TRBJ2-7; D remains ambiguous. From germline, CDR1 is DFQATT and CDR2 SNEGSKA (reference sequence). This CDR3 is 13 amino acids long. With 5 bases removed from V and 0 bases from J, the gap between germline ends came to 11 bases. CDR3 sequence (DNA): TGCAGTGCTCCCGACGGGCTCTCCTACGAGCAGTACTTC. Its translation is CSAPDGLSYEQYF.

The CDR3 bases are TGTGCCAGCAGCGTGGTAGCCAGCGGGGGCCCGGGGGAGACCCAGTACTTC. Translated, it gives CASSVVASGGPGETQYF. The chain carries TRBV9 and TRBJ2-5; 8 nucleotides line up with TRBD2. The CDR3 is 17 amino acids. CDR1 is SGDLS and CDR2 is YYNGEE in the germline V gene. V shed 2 bases and J 5 bases; nucleotides not matched to a gene: 14. The whole variable domain, filled in from reference TRBV9 and TRBJ2-5, reads DSGVTQTPKHLITATGQRVTLRCSPRSGDLSVYWYQQSLDQGLQFLIQYYNGEERAKGNILERFSAQQFPDLHSELNLSSLELGDSALYFCASSVVASGGPGETQYFGPGTRLLVL.

This clonotype came up many times. The V gene is TRBV5-1, the J gene TRBJ1-3; D call uncertain. This CDR3 has 15 residues. Germline V gives CDR1 SGHRS, CDR2 YFSETQ. Trimming pared 0 bases from V and 1 base from J, leaving 8 bases between. DNA of the CDR3: TGCGCCAGCAGCTTGGACGGGTTTTCTGGAAACACCATATATTTT. Protein product: CASSLDGFSGNTIYF.

The genes are TRBV9 and TRBJ1-1, with unresolved D. CDR3 length: 13 residues. Germline CDR1 SGDLS, CDR2 YYNGEE. V was pared by 2 bases and J by 5 bases, with 10 bases between. The CDR3 nucleotides are TGTGCCAGCAGCGTCAAGGAGTGGACTGAAGCTTTCTTT. Encoded protein: CASSVKEWTEAFF.

The chain carries TRBV12-3 or TRBV12-4 and TRBJ2-1; 9 bases match TRBD2. The CDR3 covers 17 residues. V was pared by 5 bases and J by 4 bases, with 12 bases of the junction left unmatched. The CDR3 bases are TGTGCCAGCAGTCCCGGTGGTAGCGGGAGTCCATACAATGAGCAGTTCTTC. As protein: CASSPGGSGSPYNEQFF.

The genes are TRBV18 and TRBJ2-5; 9 nucleotides line up with TRBD2. The germline CDR1 and CDR2 sequences are KGHSH and LQKENI. J gave up 2 bases and V 6 bases, and 7 bases lay outside the gene matches. This CDR3 contains 15 residues. The CDR3 loop is CASSPRTSVQETQYF. DNA of the CDR3: TGTGCCAGCTCCCCCCGGACTAGCGTGCAAGAGACCCAGTACTTC. The whole variable domain, remainder taken from reference TRBV18 and TRBJ2-5, is NAGVMQNPRHLVRRRGQEARLRCSPMKGHSHVYWYRQLPEEGLKFMVYLQKENIIDESGMPKERFSAEFPKEGPSILRIQQVVRGDSAAYFCASSPRTSVQETQYFGPGTRLLVL.

This clonotype has more than one count but fewer than ten. The rearrangement links TRBV5-1 to TRBJ2-3; 7 nucleotides match TRBD1. CDR1 SGHRS and CDR2 YFSETQ come from the germline V gene. This CDR3 comprises 16 residues. V trimming: 3 bases; J trimming: 2 bases; junction bases outside the gene matches: 9. This CDR3 reads CASSSYRDSFTDTQYF. CDR3 nucleotide sequence: TGCGCCAGCAGCTCCTACCGGGACAGTTTCACAGATACGCAGTATTTT.

This clonotype occurred a few times. This chain connects TRBV5-1 to TRBJ1-4; 9 bases are a match to TRBD1. The V gene's germline CDR1 is SGHRS and CDR2 YFSETQ. V shed 4 bases and J 4 bases; nucleotides not matched to a gene: 2. The CDR3 loop spans 14 amino acids. CDR3 coding DNA: TGCGCCAGCAGCAGGGACAGGGTTAATGAAAAACTGTTTTTT. Translated: CASSRDRVNEKLFF.

The V gene is TRBV25-1, the J gene TRBJ1-2, with 9 bases matching TRBD1. The CDR3 consists of 17 residues. Germline CDR1 reads MGHDK; CDR2 reads SYGVNS. V lost 0 bases to trimming and J lost 6 bases; unmatched junction nucleotides: 11. DNA of the CDR3: TGTGCCAGCAGTGAATATGGTTTAGGGACAGGGTCTAATGGCTACACCTTC. Translated: CASSEYGLGTGSNGYTF.

Only a few counts were recorded for this clonotype. The rearrangement links TRBV12-3 or TRBV12-4 to TRBJ2-1; 7 bases fit TRBD1. This CDR3 has 13 residues. The trim removed 6 bases at V and 7 bases at J, leaving 6 bases unmatched. The CDR3 sequence is CASRQGIGNEQFF. CDR3 coding DNA: TGTGCCAGCAGACAGGGGATCGGGAATGAGCAGTTCTTC.

The V and J genes are TRBV6-5 and TRBJ2-2; 13 nucleotides agree with TRBD2. With V trimmed by 5 bases and J by 5 bases, 8 bases remained unmatched. Germline V gene data show CDR1 as MNHEY and CDR2 as SVGAGI. CDR3 length: 17 amino acids. CDR3: CASSNPGLAGTTGELFF. CDR3 sequence (DNA): TGTGCCAGCAGTAACCCGGGACTAGCGGGAACAACCGGGGAGCTGTTTTTT.